This T cell receptor (beta chain) came from a study of CDR3 diversity in severe acne. To note about this clonotype: Given a much more abundant clone one base away, this may be a read error.

The V gene's germline CDR1 is DFQATT and CDR2 SNEGSKA (reference sequence). Between the trimmed V and J ends, which lost 7 bases and 6 bases, there was a span of 12 bases. The CDR3 extends over 12 amino acids. MiXCR, run by TCRdb on the PCR reads, gives a single entry per CDR3 protein. This sample has roughly 93,000 distinct CDR3 sequences, with 49% found just once. The receptor comes from a male donor with severe acne vulgaris. The source material was blood. V gene TRBV20-1 combines with J gene TRBJ2-2; no clear D. The CDR3 region has the DNA TGCAGTGTTACTAACGGTGCCGGGGAGCTGTTTTTT. Translation: CSVTNGAGELFF.